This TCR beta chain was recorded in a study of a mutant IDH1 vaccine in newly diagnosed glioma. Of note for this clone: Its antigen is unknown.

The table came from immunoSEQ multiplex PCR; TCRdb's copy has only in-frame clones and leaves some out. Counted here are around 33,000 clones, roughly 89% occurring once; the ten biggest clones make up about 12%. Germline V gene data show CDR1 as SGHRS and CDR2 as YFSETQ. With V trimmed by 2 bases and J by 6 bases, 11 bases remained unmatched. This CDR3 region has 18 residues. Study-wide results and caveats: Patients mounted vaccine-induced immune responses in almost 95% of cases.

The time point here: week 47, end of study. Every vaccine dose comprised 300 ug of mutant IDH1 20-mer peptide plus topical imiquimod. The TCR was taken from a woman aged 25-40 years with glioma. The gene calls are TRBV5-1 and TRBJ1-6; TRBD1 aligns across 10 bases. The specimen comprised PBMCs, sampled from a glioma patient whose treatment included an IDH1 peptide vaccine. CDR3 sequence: CASSFRDRGQGGNSPLHF. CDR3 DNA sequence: TGCGCCAGCAGCTTCCGGGACAGGGGCCAGGGCGGTAATTCACCCCTCCACTTT.